Reported below is one T cell receptor (beta chain). In the source study's methods: Estimates of nucleated cell counts were drawn from the amplification of reference gene primers. Data came from immunoSEQ multiplex PCR; TCRdb stores just in-frame clones and leaves some out. That table is the source of V, J and clone size, and D and trimming were worked out from the DNA. The sample lists hundreds of thousands of clones; 70% to 90% were seen once. The data originate from a study of blood T cell repertoires in COVID-19. Study summary: Samples taken during acute and convalescent COVID-19 were collected in the United States, Italy and Spain. T cells, B-cell-depleted T cells, or PBMCs supplied cDNA or gDNA.

The sequenced material came from peripheral blood. This sequence was found in a man aged 35-49 years with acute or convalescent COVID-19.

In nucleotides, the CDR3 is TGTGCCAGCAGGCCAGAGAACACTGAAGCTTTCTTT. This translates into CASRPENTEAFF. This sequence joins TRBV6-5 and TRBJ1-1, with D unresolved. The CDR3 length is 12 residues. In germline, CDR1 is MNHEY, CDR2 SVGAGI. V dropped 6 bases and J dropped 1 base, with 6 bases sitting between them.